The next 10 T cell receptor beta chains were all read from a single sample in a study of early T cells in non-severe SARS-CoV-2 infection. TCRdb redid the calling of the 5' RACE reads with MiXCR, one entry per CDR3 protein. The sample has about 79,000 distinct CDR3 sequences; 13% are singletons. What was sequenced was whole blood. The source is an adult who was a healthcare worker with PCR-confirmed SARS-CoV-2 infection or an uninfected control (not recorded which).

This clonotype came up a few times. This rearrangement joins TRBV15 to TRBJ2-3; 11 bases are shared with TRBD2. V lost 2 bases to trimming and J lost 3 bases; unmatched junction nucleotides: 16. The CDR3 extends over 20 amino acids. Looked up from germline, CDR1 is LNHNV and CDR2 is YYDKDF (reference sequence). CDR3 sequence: CATSRSPGTSGYRNTDTQYF. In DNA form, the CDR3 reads TGTGCCACCAGCAGATCCCCCGGGACTAGCGGTTATAGAAATACAGATACGCAGTATTTT.

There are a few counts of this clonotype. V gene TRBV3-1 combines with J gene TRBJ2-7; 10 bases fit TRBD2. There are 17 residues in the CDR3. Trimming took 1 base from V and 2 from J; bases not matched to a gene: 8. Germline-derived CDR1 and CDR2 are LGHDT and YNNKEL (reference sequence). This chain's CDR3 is CASSQGRGLARTYEQYF. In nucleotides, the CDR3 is TGTGCCAGCAGCCAAGGGAGGGGACTAGCGCGAACCTACGAGCAGTACTTC.

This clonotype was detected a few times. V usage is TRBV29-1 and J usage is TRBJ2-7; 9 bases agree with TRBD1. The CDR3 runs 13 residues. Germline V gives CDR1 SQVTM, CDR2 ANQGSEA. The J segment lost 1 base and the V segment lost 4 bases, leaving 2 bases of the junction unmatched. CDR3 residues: CSVGGQGSYEQYF. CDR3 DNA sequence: TGCAGCGTTGGGGGACAGGGATCCTACGAGCAGTACTTC.

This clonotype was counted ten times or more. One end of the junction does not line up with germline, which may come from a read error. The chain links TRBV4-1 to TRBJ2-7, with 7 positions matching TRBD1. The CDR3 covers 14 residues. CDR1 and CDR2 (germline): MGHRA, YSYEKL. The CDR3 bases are TGTGCCAGCAGCGCTAGGACAGGCGCCTACGAGCAGTACTTC. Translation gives CASSARTGAYEQYF.

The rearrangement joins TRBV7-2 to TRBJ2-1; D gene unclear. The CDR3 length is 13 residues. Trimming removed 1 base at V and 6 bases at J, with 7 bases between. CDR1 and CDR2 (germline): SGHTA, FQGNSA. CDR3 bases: TGTGCCAGCAGCTTAGGGCTAGTCAATGAGCAGTTCTTC. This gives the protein CASSLGLVNEQFF.

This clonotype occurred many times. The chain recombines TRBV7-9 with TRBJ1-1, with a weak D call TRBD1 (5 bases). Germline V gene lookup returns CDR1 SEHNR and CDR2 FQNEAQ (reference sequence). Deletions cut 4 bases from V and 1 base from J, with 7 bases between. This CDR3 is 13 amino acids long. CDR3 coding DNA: TGTGCCAGCAGCTACAGGAAGAACACTGAAGCTTTCTTT. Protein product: CASSYRKNTEAFF.

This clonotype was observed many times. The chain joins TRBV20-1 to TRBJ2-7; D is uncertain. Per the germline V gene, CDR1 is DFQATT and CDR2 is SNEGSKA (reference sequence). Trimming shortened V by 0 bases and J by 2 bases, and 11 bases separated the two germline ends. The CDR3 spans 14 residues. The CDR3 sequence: CSARDLTMPYEQYF. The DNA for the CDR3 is TGCAGTGCTAGAGATTTGACAATGCCCTACGAGCAGTACTTC.

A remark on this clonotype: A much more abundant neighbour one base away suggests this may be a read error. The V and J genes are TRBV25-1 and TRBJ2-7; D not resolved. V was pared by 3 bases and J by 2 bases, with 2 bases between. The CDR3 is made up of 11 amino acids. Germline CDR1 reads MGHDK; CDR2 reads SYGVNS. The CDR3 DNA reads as TGTGCCAGCAGTGACGCCTACGAGCAGTACTTC. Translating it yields CASSDAYEQYF.

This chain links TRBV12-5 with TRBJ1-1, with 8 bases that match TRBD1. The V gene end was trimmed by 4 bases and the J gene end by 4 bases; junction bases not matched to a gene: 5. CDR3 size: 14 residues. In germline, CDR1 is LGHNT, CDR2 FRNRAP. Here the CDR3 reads CASGSTDRATEAFF. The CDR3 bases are TGTGCTAGTGGTTCGACGGACAGGGCCACTGAAGCTTTCTTT.

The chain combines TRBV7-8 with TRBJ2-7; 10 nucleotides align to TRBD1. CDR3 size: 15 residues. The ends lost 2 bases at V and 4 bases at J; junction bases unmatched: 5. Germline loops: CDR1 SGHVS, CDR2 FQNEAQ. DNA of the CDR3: TGTGCCAGCAGCTTAATGGGACAGGGGATATACGAGCAGTACTTC. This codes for CASSLMGQGIYEQYF.